This T cell receptor (beta chain) was captured in a study of T cell responses to AZD1222 COVID-19 vaccine. Remarks on this clone: The sample contains more than one DNA sequence encoding this CDR3.

Profiled with immunoSEQ multiplex PCR; TCRdb holds only in-frame clones, not every one. The table lists around 95,000 clones, over 75% of them singletons, with less than 3.5% in the top ten. This CDR3 is 11 amino acids long. Germline CDR1 reads KGHSH; CDR2 reads LQKENI. Trimming cost V 3 bases and J 3 bases, with 2 bases left between them. The material was peripheral blood, obtained on day 0 of AZD1222 vaccination. The rearrangement links TRBV18 to TRBJ1-1; D call uncertain. This sequence was found in an adult in good health. CDR3: CASSPDTEAFF. The DNA for the CDR3 is TGTGCCAGCTCACCGGACACTGAAGCTTTCTTT.